A selection of T cell receptor beta chains follows, all from one sample in a study of blood T cell repertoires in COVID-19. The assay was immunoSEQ multiplex PCR, and TCRdb's table has in-frame clones only and misses some. The sample records about 200,000 clones, more than 75% being singletons. Sequenced: peripheral blood. The receptors were sampled from a person aged 65 to 79 with COVID-19, enrolled during active disease. Each CDR3 is given with its conserved first and last residue. Some rows mark clone size as missing; the rest say once, few, many or name a class of expanded clone.

v_gene: TRBV19; abundance: .; CDR3aa: CATTGRVPGSVETQYF
v_gene: TRBV28; abundance: .; CDR3aa: CASRGKLPGSREQFF
v_gene: TRBV27; abundance: .; CDR3aa: CASSLKRGQYYEQYF
v_gene: TRBV28; abundance: .; CDR3aa: CASSFGGGVLVEQFF
v_gene: TRBV20-1; abundance: .; CDR3aa: CSAVRDTQYF
v_gene: TRBV4-2; abundance: .; CDR3aa: CASSPITDYNEQFF
v_gene: TRBV27; abundance: .; CDR3aa: CASSSRVMNTEAFF
v_gene: TRBV7-8; abundance: once; CDR3aa: CASSVAGTGGAGFYEQYF
v_gene: TRBV3-1/TRBV3-2; abundance: .; CDR3aa: CASSHAYRRNTEAFF
v_gene: TRBV7-4; abundance: .; CDR3aa: CASRTTGGPETQYF
v_gene: TRBV29-1; abundance: .; CDR3aa: CSVDSPNSYEQYF
v_gene: TRBV10-3; abundance: .; CDR3aa: CASAKTGVGDGYTF
v_gene: TRBV20-1; abundance: .; CDR3aa: CSAKTGPEQYF
v_gene: TRBV27; abundance: .; CDR3aa: CASRSLVVAGRPGTPKEQYF
v_gene: TRBV7-9; abundance: few; CDR3aa: CASSLRQGPNNYGYTF
v_gene: TRBV6-2/TRBV6-3; abundance: .; CDR3aa: CASSYSGQGNQPQHF
v_gene: TRBV10-3; abundance: .; CDR3aa: CAISAREPSYEQYF
v_gene: TRBV28; abundance: .; CDR3aa: CASRSGGVTDTQYF
v_gene: TRBV25-1; abundance: .; CDR3aa: CASSVADSYGYTF
v_gene: TRBV9; abundance: once; CDR3aa: CASSPGTDYGYTF
v_gene: TRBV3-1/TRBV3-2; abundance: .; CDR3aa: CASSLAGTEETQYF
v_gene: TRBV4-1; abundance: few; CDR3aa: CASSQEKTGLAGTGELFF
v_gene: TRBV6-6; abundance: few; CDR3aa: CASSYTSYEQYF
v_gene: TRBV11-2; abundance: .; CDR3aa: CASSPAGQVSITF
v_gene: TRBV18; abundance: .; CDR3aa: CASSPQGVAGGEQYF
v_gene: TRBV6-1; abundance: few; CDR3aa: CASSEFPGLTEAFF
v_gene: TRBV4-3; abundance: .; CDR3aa: CASKDSLGEKLFF
v_gene: TRBV20-1; abundance: .; CDR3aa: CSASDGAGGETQYF
v_gene: TRBV27; abundance: .; CDR3aa: CASSAPGQGRPYEQYF
v_gene: TRBV10-2; abundance: once; CDR3aa: CASSSALTVYGYTF
v_gene: TRBV28; abundance: .; CDR3aa: CASSAKGLKNQPQHF
v_gene: TRBV12-3/TRBV12-4; abundance: .; CDR3aa: CASLSFTYNEQFF
v_gene: TRBV3-1/TRBV3-2; abundance: .; CDR3aa: CASSQDHMRAAISYEQYF
v_gene: TRBV6-1; abundance: .; CDR3aa: CASSEAGQGYGYTF
v_gene: TRBV30; abundance: .; CDR3aa: CAWIAGTGNDYEQYF
v_gene: TRBV5-1; abundance: .; CDR3aa: CASSLLPPVGHYGYTF
v_gene: TRBV7-9; abundance: few; CDR3aa: CAVIGQGSKYEQYF
v_gene: TRBV10-3; abundance: .; CDR3aa: CAIKEQTNTEAFF
v_gene: TRBV27; abundance: .; CDR3aa: CASSLKFAGTEAFF
v_gene: TRBV5-8; abundance: .; CDR3aa: CASRQGGGGNTIYF
v_gene: TRBV23-1; abundance: .; CDR3aa: CASSQSPLAGANTGELFF
v_gene: TRBV7-3; abundance: .; CDR3aa: CASSSDERRNTEAFF
v_gene: TRBV19; abundance: .; CDR3aa: CASSSPSPTQENYYNEQFF
v_gene: TRBV7-2; abundance: .; CDR3aa: CASSPRDSKRSDTQYF
v_gene: TRBV19; abundance: .; CDR3aa: CASSLSSLRTDTQYF
v_gene: TRBV28; abundance: .; CDR3aa: CASSFTTSLLNEQFF
v_gene: TRBV12-5; abundance: .; CDR3aa: CASGEGGSETQYF
v_gene: TRBV19; abundance: .; CDR3aa: CASSLTGLNTEAFF
v_gene: TRBV5-6; abundance: few; CDR3aa: CASSLNRQGWDSYEQYF
v_gene: TRBV14; abundance: .; CDR3aa: CASSQTGGSSYEQYF
v_gene: TRBV6-6; abundance: .; CDR3aa: CASKPGQGNTEAFF
v_gene: TRBV5-1; abundance: .; CDR3aa: CASSLDLSSYEQYF